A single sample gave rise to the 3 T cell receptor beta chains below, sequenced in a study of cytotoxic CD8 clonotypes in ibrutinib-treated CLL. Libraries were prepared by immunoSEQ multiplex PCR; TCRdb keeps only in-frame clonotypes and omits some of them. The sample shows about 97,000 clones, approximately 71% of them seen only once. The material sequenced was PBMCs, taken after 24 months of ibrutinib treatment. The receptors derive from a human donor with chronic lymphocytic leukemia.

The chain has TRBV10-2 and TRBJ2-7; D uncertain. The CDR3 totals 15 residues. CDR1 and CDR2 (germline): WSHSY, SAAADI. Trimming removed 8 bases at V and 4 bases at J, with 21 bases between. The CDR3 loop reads CASSKSIVRPYEQYF. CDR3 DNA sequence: TGCGCCAGCTCCAAATCGATCGTAAGACCTTACGAGCAGTACTTC.

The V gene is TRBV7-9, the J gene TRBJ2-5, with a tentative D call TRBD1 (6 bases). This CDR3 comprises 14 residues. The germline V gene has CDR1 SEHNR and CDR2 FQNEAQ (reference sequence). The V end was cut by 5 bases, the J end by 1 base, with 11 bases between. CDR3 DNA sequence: TGTGCCAGCAGCCCGGACAGAATCCAAGAGACCCAGTACTTC. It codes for CASSPDRIQETQYF.

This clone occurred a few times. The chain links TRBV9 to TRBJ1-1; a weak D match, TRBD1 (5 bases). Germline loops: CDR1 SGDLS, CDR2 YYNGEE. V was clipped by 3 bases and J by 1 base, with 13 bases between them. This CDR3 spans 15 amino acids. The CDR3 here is CASSARGTSNTEAFF. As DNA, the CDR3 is TGTGCCAGCAGCGCGAGAGGGACTTCGAACACTGAAGCTTTCTTT.